Presented here are 4 T cell receptor beta chains from one specimen sequenced in a study of T-cell reconstitution after alpha-beta-depleted transplantation in children. Unique molecular identifiers featured in how the TCRbeta library was prepared. TCRdb itself ran the PCR reads through MiXCR, one entry per CDR3 protein. The table lists about 980,000 distinct CDR3 sequences, roughly 29% of them singletons. The material was PBMCs, mostly from graft donor cells, obtained 360 days after TCRalphabeta/CD19-depleted stem cell transplant. The receptor source for this set is a boy younger than two who had a stem cell transplant for SCID, so the T cells may come from the graft donor.

This clonotype was observed a few times. The V and J genes are TRBV10-2 and TRBJ2-7; TRBD1 agrees at 8 bases. The CDR3 contains 11 residues. Germline values: CDR1 WSHSY, CDR2 SAAADI. Trimming cost V 4 bases and J 12 bases; bases outside gene matches: 5. The CDR3 sequence is CASSGQGIPYF. Written as DNA, the CDR3 is TGCGCCAGCAGTGGACAGGGGATCCCGTACTTC.

The CDR3 DNA reads TGTGCCACCAGTCTTCTAGCGGGGGGCTTAAGTGAGCAGTTCTTC. It specifies CATSLLAGGLSEQFF. V usage is TRBV15 and J usage is TRBJ2-1; TRBD2 matches at 11 bases. V gave up 6 bases and J gave up 9 bases; unmatched junction bases: 10. The CDR3 has 15 residues. In germline, CDR1 is LNHNV, CDR2 YYDKDF (reference sequence).

Only a few counts were recorded for this clonotype. This chain links TRBV20-1 with TRBJ2-3; D might be TRBD1 (5 bases). The CDR3 loop spans 14 amino acids. V was clipped by 5 bases and J by 2 bases, with 14 bases between them. The germline V gene encodes CDR1 DFQATT and CDR2 SNEGSKA (reference sequence). CDR3 sequence reads: CSAPRQPTTDTQYF. CDR3 nucleotides: TGCAGTGCTCCAAGACAGCCAACCACAGATACGCAGTATTTT.

A few counts support this clonotype. The chain has TRBV28 and TRBJ2-7; D might be TRBD1 (5 bases). The CDR3 sequence is 16 residues long. The germline V and J ends were trimmed by 2 bases and 4 bases, with 18 bases remaining between them. Germline CDR1 is MDHEN and CDR2 is SYDVKM. CDR3 in DNA: TGTGCCAGCAGTTTACGGCAGGGTTTGAAGGCATACGAGCAGTACTTC. It is translated as CASSLRQGLKAYEQYF.